Following are 23 T cell receptor beta chains from one sample sequenced in a study of blood T cell repertoires in COVID-19 (dated by TCRdb to about 2020). The receptor library was made with the immunoSEQ multiplex PCR assay. In TCRdb, the immuneACCESS table is reduced to in-frame sequences with V and J assigned. These tables do not hold every clone; where another copy was compared, an unresolved V gene accounts for under half, and the others remain unexplained. The sample records about 190,000 clones, around 79% of which are singletons. Together, the top ten hold approximately 13% of the sample. The material sequenced was peripheral blood. The source is a man in his fifties who had recovered from COVID-19.

The chain links TRBV16 to TRBJ1-2; tentatively, D is TRBD1 (6 bases). V dropped 5 bases and J dropped 8 bases, with 15 bases sitting between them. The germline gives CDR1 KGHSY, CDR2 FQNENV. This CDR3 has 13 amino acids. The CDR3 sequence: CASSTGQYNGYTF. DNA of the CDR3: TGTGCCAGCAGCACCGGACAGTACAACGGCTACACCTTC. The variable domain in full, completed from reference TRBV16 and TRBJ1-2, reads GEEVAQTPKHLVRGEGQKAKLYCAPIKGHSYVFWYQQVLKNEFKFLISFQNENVFDETGMPKERFSAKCLPNSPCSLEIQATKLEDSAVYFCASSTGQYNGYTFGSGTRLTVV.

This clone turned up a few times. V gene TRBV9 combines with J gene TRBJ2-3, with 14 bases lining up with TRBD2. The CDR3 sequence is 17 residues long. Looked up from germline, CDR1 is SGDLS and CDR2 is YYNGEE. V lost 3 bases and J lost 6; bases outside the gene matches: 9. The CDR3 is CASSERLAGGPGDTQYF. CDR3 sequence (DNA): TGTGCCAGCAGCGAACGACTAGCGGGAGGGCCTGGGGATACGCAGTATTTT.

J is TRBJ2-1 and V is TRBV24-1; 10 bases are a match to TRBD1. With 4 bases clipped from V and 0 bases from J, the junction kept 2 bases outside the gene matches. CDR3 size: 16 residues. Germline V gene sequence: CDR1 KGHDR, CDR2 SFDVKD. CDR3 coding DNA: TGTGCCACCAGTGAGACAGGGGGCGACTCCTACAATGAGCAGTTCTTC. Amino acid sequence: CATSETGGDSYNEQFF.

This clone was seen a single time. At one boundary the junction diverges from the germline segment, which might be a read error. The rearrangement uses TRBV28 and TRBJ2-7, with TRBD1 as a possible D gene (5 bases). This CDR3 region has 11 residues. Germline-derived CDR1 and CDR2 are MDHEN and SYDVKM. The CDR3 DNA sequence: TGTGCCAGCAGTCATCGGCAGGGCCAACACTTC. Residues: CASSHRQGQHF.

This clone was observed a handful of times. This chain uses TRBV9 with TRBJ2-3; 14 nucleotides agree with TRBD2. The CDR3 runs 22 residues. J was trimmed by 3 bases and V by 0 bases; bases with no gene match: 18. Germline CDR1 is SGDLS and CDR2 is YYNGEE. CDR3 region: CASSVEAGAPGLAGVRTDTQYF. The CDR3 region has the DNA TGTGCCAGCAGCGTAGAAGCCGGGGCACCGGGACTAGCGGGAGTTCGGACAGATACGCAGTATTTT.

V and J are TRBV27 and TRBJ2-7, with TRBD2 matching 11 bases. CDR1 and CDR2 (germline): MNHEY, SMNVEV (reference sequence). The CDR3 is 15 residues long. Unmatched junction bases numbered 6, after V lost 6 bases and J lost 2 bases. This CDR3 is CASSRLAGSTYEQYF. As DNA, the CDR3 is TGTGCCAGCAGCAGACTAGCGGGATCTACCTACGAGCAGTACTTC.

CDR3 coding DNA: TGTGCCACCAGCAGAGATATTGTGCAGGGGGAAACCCAGTACTTC. It is translated as CATSRDIVQGETQYF. The chain uses TRBV15 and TRBJ2-5, with TRBD1 identical over 7 bases. The CDR3 extends over 15 amino acids. Trimming took 0 bases from V and 8 from J; bases not matched to a gene: 9. Per germline, CDR1 LNHNV and CDR2 YYDKDF (reference sequence).

V gene TRBV5-1 combines with J gene TRBJ2-7; 7 nucleotides align to TRBD1. Trimming at V came to 1 base and at J to 4 bases, leaving 8 bases not matched to a gene. Germline lookup yields CDR1 SGHRS and CDR2 YFSETQ. The CDR3 sequence is 15 residues long. CDR3 sequence: CASSLFGLQGYEQYF. As DNA, the CDR3 is TGCGCCAGCAGCTTGTTTGGGTTACAGGGGTACGAGCAGTACTTC.

The V call is TRBV28, the J call TRBJ2-3; D unclear. The V gene's germline CDR1 is MDHEN and CDR2 SYDVKM. The CDR3 consists of 10 residues. The CDR3 DNA reads TGTGCTTCGGTTGGAGATACGCAGTATTTT. Translation gives CASVGDTQYF.

This clone was seen more than once but under ten times. CDR3 amino acids: CASSTRLAGSRGGTDTQYF. The CDR3 bases are TGTGCCAGCAGTACTCGACTAGCGGGGTCAAGGGGGGGCACAGATACGCAGTATTTT. The chain recombines TRBV7-2 with TRBJ2-3; 11 bases map to TRBD2. The CDR3 consists of 19 residues. Trimming at V came to 6 bases and at J to 1 base, leaving 15 bases not matched to a gene. From germline, CDR1 is SGHTA and CDR2 FQGNSA.

In its sample, this clone was seen a few times. The chain carries TRBV29-1 and TRBJ1-1, with a weak D call TRBD1 (6 bases). Germline V gene data show CDR1 as SQVTM and CDR2 as ANQGSEA. The CDR3 spans 12 residues. V gave up 7 bases and J gave up 3 bases, with 12 bases separating them. Here the CDR3 reads CSGGQDDTEAFF. In DNA form, the CDR3 reads TGCAGCGGGGGACAAGATGACACTGAAGCTTTCTTT.

The gene calls are TRBV5-1 and TRBJ2-1; D might be TRBD2 (5 bases). CDR1 SGHRS and CDR2 YFSETQ come from the germline V gene. Trimming left V 4 bases short and J 10 bases short, with 15 bases between. This CDR3 region has 13 residues. The CDR3 coding sequence is TGCGCCAGCAGCCCGGACTGGGAGAGAGAGCAGTTCTTC. It encodes CASSPDWEREQFF.

The chain couples TRBV6-5 to TRBJ2-7; maybe TRBD2 (5 bases). Germline loops: CDR1 MNHEY, CDR2 SVGAGI. The CDR3 runs to 13 residues. V was trimmed by 0 bases and J by 3 bases, leaving 6 bases between them. CDR3 in amino acids: CASSYSRVYEQYF. CDR3 DNA sequence: TGTGCCAGCAGTTACTCGAGGGTCTACGAGCAGTACTTC.

The chain has TRBV4-2 and TRBJ2-7, with TRBD2 as a possible D gene (5 bases). V gave up 3 bases and J gave up 0 bases, with 12 bases separating them. This CDR3 is built from 15 residues. The germline V gene has CDR1 LGHNA and CDR2 YNFKEQ. This chain's CDR3 is CASSQERRSSYEQYF. The CDR3 coding sequence is TGTGCCAGCAGCCAGGAGAGGAGGAGCTCCTACGAGCAGTACTTC.

This chain connects TRBV13 to TRBJ2-7; D gene uncertain. V was pared by 5 bases and J by 0 bases, with 14 bases between. The CDR3 runs 15 residues. Germline lookup yields CDR1 PRHDT and CDR2 FYEKMQ (reference sequence). CDR3 sequence reads: CASSIQGVSSYEQYF. The CDR3 nucleotides read TGTGCCAGCAGCATTCAAGGAGTGAGCTCCTACGAGCAGTACTTC.

This clone showed up just a few times. The V call is TRBV7-8, the J call TRBJ1-1; D gene unclear. CDR3 size: 14 residues. The V gene lost 1 base and the J gene lost 1 base, with 7 bases spanning the gap. CDR1 and CDR2 (germline): SGHVS, FQNEAQ. CDR3 region: CASSLVHGNTEAFF. The CDR3 DNA reads as TGTGCCAGCAGCTTAGTTCACGGGAACACTGAAGCTTTCTTT. The full variable domain, completed using reference TRBV7-8 and TRBJ1-1, is GAGVSQSPRYKVAKRGQDVALRCDPISGHVSLFWYQQALGQGPEFLTYFQNEAQLDKSGLPSDRFFAERPEGSVSTLKIQRTQQEDSAVYLCASSLVHGNTEAFFGQGTRLTVV.

The genes are TRBV5-1 and TRBJ2-5; D may be TRBD2 (5 bases). The CDR3 covers 13 residues. V was trimmed by 7 bases and J by 4 bases, leaving 14 bases between them. Germline CDR1 and CDR2: SGHRS and YFSETQ. In DNA form, the CDR3 reads TGCGCCAGCTGGAGGAGCGTTAGAGAGACCCAGTACTTC. Its protein product is CASWRSVRETQYF.

This clone was detected once. V and J are TRBV18 and TRBJ1-1, with a weak D call TRBD1 (6 bases). Germline CDR1 is KGHSH and CDR2 is LQKENI. Trimming cost V 1 base and J 6 bases, with 9 bases left between them. The CDR3 contains 13 residues. As DNA, the CDR3 is TGTGCCAGCTCACCACGGACAGTAGCTGAAGCTTTCTTT. It encodes CASSPRTVAEAFF. The full variable domain, its missing parts supplied by reference TRBV18 and TRBJ1-1, is NAGVMQNPRHLVRRRGQEARLRCSPMKGHSHVYWYRQLPEEGLKFMVYLQKENIIDESGMPKERFSAEFPKEGPSILRIQQVVRGDSAAYFCASSPRTVAEAFFGQGTRLTVV.

The CDR3 sequence: CASRFLRRETRWYF. In DNA, the CDR3 is TGTGCAAGTCGCTTTTTGCGGCGGGAGACGCGTTGGTACTTC. The chain carries TRBV12-2 and TRBJ2-7; TRBD2 is the table's D call, not checked against the DNA. TRBV12-2 is labeled a pseudogene. The CDR3 contains 14 residues.

This sequence joins TRBV2 and TRBJ2-3; perhaps TRBD2 as D (6 bases). The CDR3 has 12 amino acids. Germline assignment: CDR1 SNHLY and CDR2 FYNNEI. Trimming left V 6 bases short and J 5 bases short, with 9 bases between. The CDR3 DNA reads TGTGCCAGCAGCGGGAGCGAAGATACGCAGTATTTT. Translated, it gives CASSGSEDTQYF.

This chain links TRBV9 with TRBJ2-2, with no clear D. The germline gives CDR1 SGDLS, CDR2 YYNGEE. The CDR3 is made up of 14 amino acids. V was clipped by 0 bases and J by 9 bases, with 12 bases between them. The CDR3 nucleotides read TGTGCCAGCAGCGTAGGGGCAGGCCCCAGGGAGCTGTTTTTT. Amino acids: CASSVGAGPRELFF.

The CDR3 region has the DNA TGTGCCAGCAGCCCGGGGGTGACGGGTTGGAATGAGCAGTTCTTC. Amino acids: CASSPGVTGWNEQFF. This chain joins TRBV11-3 and TRBJ2-1; TRBD2 is a possible D gene (6 bases). Trimming left V 5 bases short and J 7 bases short, with 18 bases between. CDR1 is SGHNT, CDR2 YENEEA, per germline. CDR3 length: 15 amino acids.

The gene calls are TRBV6-1 and TRBJ2-2; no reliable D call. The CDR3 totals 15 residues. Germline V gene sequence: CDR1 MNHNS, CDR2 SASEGT. Between the trimmed V and J ends, which lost 2 bases and 6 bases, there was a span of 13 bases. The CDR3 region has the DNA TGTGCCAGCAGTGAACCCGCGCGTTTCCCCGGGGAGCTGTTTTTT. This translates into CASSEPARFPGELFF.